The TCR beta chain described here comes from a study of beta chain features in type 1 diabetes. The entirety of the isolated RNA underwent reverse transcription, so expressed TCRB transcripts were sequenced. Measured with immunoSEQ multiplex PCR; TCRdb has only the in-frame clones, and not every one. The repertoire includes over 650,000 clones, about 14% of them detected once, and just under 0.04% sits in the top ten. CDR1 and CDR2 (germline): SQVTM, ANQGSEA. The CDR3 is 12 residues long. V shed 6 bases, J shed 4 bases, and the junction held 5 bases outside the gene matches. This clone was observed a few times. Its antigen is unknown. General study points: TCRB CDR3 length was moderately but significantly reduced in all four CD4+ subsets of Type 1 diabetes patients.

The clonotype comes from a young man with type 1 diabetes. V is TRBV29-1 and J is TRBJ1-2, with 7 bases lining up with TRBD1. The specimen sequenced was naive CD4+ T cells from blood. The CDR3 sequence is CSVDRLAYGYTF. The CDR3 coding sequence is TGCAGCGTGGACAGGCTGGCCTATGGCTACACCTTC.